This TCR beta chain stems from a study of cytomegalovirus exposure and HLA in healthy donors. Study results and limitations: Most CMV-associated TCR beta chains were later found to appear HLA-restricted.

The primer mix had 60 Vbeta and 13 Jbeta primers. The protocol was immunoSEQ multiplex PCR, while the TCRdb copy is restricted to in-frame clones and leaves out a portion. The repertoire has about 79,000 clones, just over 70% of them found once; the top ten carry around 8%. Per the germline V gene, CDR1 is SGHNT and CDR2 is YYREEE (reference sequence). The J segment lost 10 bases and the V segment lost 9 bases, leaving 8 bases of the junction unmatched. This CDR3 region has 13 residues. As concerns this clone: What it recognizes is unknown.

This chain connects TRBV5-4 to TRBJ1-6, with 9 bases matching TRBD1. The specimen was PBMCs. The sequence was obtained from a man aged 60-69 years in good health and CMV-seronegative. The CDR3: CATHRDRDSPLHF. The CDR3 region has the DNA TGTGCCACCCACCGGGACAGGGACTCACCCCTCCACTTT.